This T cell receptor (beta chain) was retrieved from a study of cytomegalovirus exposure and HLA in healthy donors. Donors in the study were healthy people who gave bone marrow. Notes on the study in general: Excluded were some V segments that proved indistinguishable, including TRBV6-2 and TRBV6-3. Most likely, a cluster of highly shared sequence variants arose as a sequencing artifact.

The PCR had 60 Vbeta and 13 Jbeta primers. Original methodology: Later work found tens of millions of unique TCR beta chains, with about 10 million shared. Profiled with immunoSEQ multiplex PCR; TCRdb holds only in-frame clones, not every one. V, J and clone size derive from that table, while D and trimming were established from the DNA sequence. Altogether 150,000 to 190,000 clones are present, less than 85% being singletons, with the ten largest covering under 7.5%. Germline values: CDR1 SGHRS, CDR2 YFSETQ. The V end was cut by 2 bases, the J end by 3 bases, with 15 bases between. The CDR3 length is 15 residues. In regard to this clone: The antigen remains unidentified.

The clonotype was recovered from a woman between 45 and 60 years old in good health and CMV-seropositive. The sample taken for sequencing was PBMCs. The chain joins TRBV5-1 to TRBJ2-7, with a tentative D call TRBD1 (6 bases). The CDR3 DNA follows: TGCGCCAGCAGCTTCGGACAGCCCTCCGACTACGAGCAGTACTTC. Translating gives CASSFGQPSDYEQYF. The variable domain in full, completed from reference TRBV5-1 and TRBJ2-7, reads KAGVTQTPRYLIKTRGQQVTLSCSPISGHRSVSWYQQTPGQGLQFLFEYFSETQRNKGNFPGRFSGRQFSNSRSEMNVSTLELGDSALYLCASSFGQPSDYEQYFGPGTRLTVT.